This T cell receptor (beta chain) is drawn from a study of post-analysis software for immune sequencing data. General observations from the study: Higher frequency in patients than in controls was seen for a handful of TRBV segments, with TRBV5-6, TRBV5-1 and TRBV20-1 among them.

The CDR3 loop spans 18 amino acids. Unmatched junction bases numbered 4, after V lost 0 bases and J lost 0 bases. Unique molecular identifiers were built into the TCR beta cDNA libraries. TCRdb called the PCR reads again in MiXCR, with one record for every CDR3 protein. The sample includes roughly 670,000 distinct CDR3 sequences, more than 50% of them seen just once. Regarding this clonotype: Its cognate antigen is unknown.

The sample taken for sequencing was blood. The V gene is TRBV12-3 or TRBV12-4, the J gene TRBJ2-6; 8 nucleotides agree with TRBD2. This clonotype was sampled from a girl aged 2-10 years with multiple sclerosis. The CDR3 DNA reads TGTGCCAGCAGTTTAGCCGGGAGGGGTTACTCTGGGGCCAACGTCCTGACTTTC. Its protein product is CASSLAGRGYSGANVLTF.